This T cell receptor beta chain was obtained from a study of blood T cells in healthy people across ages. The second PCR ran about 6 to 11 cycles with a sample-barcoded 5' primer and J-beta primers. TCRdb reprocessed the 5' RACE reads via MiXCR and lists one record per CDR3 protein. This table has 800,000 or so distinct CDR3 sequences, 62% appearing once. The germline V gene encodes CDR1 SGDLS and CDR2 YYNGEE. There are 14 residues in the CDR3. V shed 4 bases and J shed 1 base, with 11 bases lying between them. V gene TRBV9 combines with J gene TRBJ2-5; D remains unclear. The material sequenced was blood. The receptor's source is a man aged 25 to 45 in good health. The CDR3 DNA reads TGTGCCAGCAGCCCCTATAGCTCCCAAGAGACCCAGTACTTC. Protein: CASSPYSSQETQYF.